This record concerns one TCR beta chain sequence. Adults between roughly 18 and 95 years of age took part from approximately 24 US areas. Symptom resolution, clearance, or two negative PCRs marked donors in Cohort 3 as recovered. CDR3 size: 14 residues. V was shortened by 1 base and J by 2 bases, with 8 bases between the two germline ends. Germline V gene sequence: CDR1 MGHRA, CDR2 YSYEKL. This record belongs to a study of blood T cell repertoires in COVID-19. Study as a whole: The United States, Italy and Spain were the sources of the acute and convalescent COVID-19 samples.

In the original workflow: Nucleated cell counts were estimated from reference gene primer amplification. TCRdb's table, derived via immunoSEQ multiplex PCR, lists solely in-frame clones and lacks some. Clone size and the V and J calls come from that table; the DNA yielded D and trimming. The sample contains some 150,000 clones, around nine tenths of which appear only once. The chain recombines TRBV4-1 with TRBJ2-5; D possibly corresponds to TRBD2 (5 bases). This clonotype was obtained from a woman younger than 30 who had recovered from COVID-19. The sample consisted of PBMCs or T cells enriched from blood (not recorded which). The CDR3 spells CASSQAGSQETQYF. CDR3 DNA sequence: TGCGCCAGCAGCCAAGCGGGATCACAAGAGACCCAGTACTTC.